This is a list of T cell receptor beta chains from one sample in a study of shared clonotypes between healthy human individuals. The method was immunoSEQ multiplex PCR; TCRdb's version includes in-frame clones alone and lacks a portion of them. The table shows some 2.1 million clones, with about 94% occurring only once. The sequencing sample was made of naive CD8+ T cells from PBMCs. All receptors come from a man in his late teens or twenties in good health. Some clones in this sample may be carry-over from other donors' samples. Each CDR3 is given with its conserved first and last residue. The D gene is left open where the match is weak. Clone size is given for some rows only: seen once, a few or many times, or a class if the clone is expanded.

j_gene: TRBJ2-7; d_gene: .; v_gene: TRBV27; abundance: .; CDR3aa: CASSLGRSYEQYF; CDR3nt: TGTGCCAGCAGTTTAGGCCGATCCTACGAGCAGTACTTC
j_gene: TRBJ1-1; d_gene: TRBD1; v_gene: TRBV25-1; abundance: .; CDR3aa: CASSDPTEGANTEAFF; CDR3nt: TGTGCCAGCAGTGACCCCACCGAGGGGGCGAACACTGAAGCTTTCTTT
j_gene: TRBJ2-5; d_gene: .; v_gene: TRBV13; abundance: .; CDR3aa: CASSLEGDPNQETQYF; CDR3nt: TGTGCCAGCAGCTTGGAGGGGGATCCAAACCAAGAGACCCAGTACTTC
j_gene: TRBJ1-1; d_gene: .; v_gene: TRBV19; abundance: .; CDR3aa: CASSISGGPNTEAFF; CDR3nt: TGTGCCAGTAGTATATCCGGGGGACCGAACACTGAAGCTTTCTTT
j_gene: TRBJ1-1; d_gene: .; v_gene: TRBV28; abundance: .; CDR3aa: CASSLFGLGTEAFF; CDR3nt: TGTGCCAGCAGTTTATTCGGTCTTGGCACTGAAGCTTTCTTT
j_gene: TRBJ2-2; d_gene: .; v_gene: TRBV27; abundance: .; CDR3aa: CASSPTRVTGELFF; CDR3nt: TGTGCCAGCAGTCCTACCAGGGTCACCGGGGAGCTGTTTTTT
j_gene: TRBJ1-5; d_gene: .; v_gene: TRBV27; abundance: few; CDR3aa: CASSFSGVQPQHF; CDR3nt: TGTGCCAGCAGTTTCTCGGGGGTTCAGCCCCAGCATTTT
j_gene: TRBJ2-3; d_gene: .; v_gene: TRBV15; abundance: .; CDR3aa: CATSRESTDTQYF; CDR3nt: TGTGCCACCAGCAGAGAAAGCACAGATACGCAGTATTTT
j_gene: TRBJ2-1; d_gene: TRBD2; v_gene: TRBV7-3; abundance: .; CDR3aa: CASSPHPTREHNEQFF; CDR3nt: TGTGCCAGCAGCCCCCACCCTACGCGGGAGCACAATGAGCAGTTCTTC
j_gene: TRBJ2-7; d_gene: .; v_gene: TRBV20-1; abundance: .; CDR3aa: CSARWVGEQYF; CDR3nt: TGCAGTGCTAGATGGGTTGGCGAGCAGTACTTC
j_gene: TRBJ2-1; d_gene: .; v_gene: TRBV29-1; abundance: .; CDR3aa: CSVELPVGLLEQFF; CDR3nt: TGCAGCGTTGAGCTTCCCGTAGGCCTCCTTGAGCAGTTCTTC
j_gene: TRBJ1-1; d_gene: .; v_gene: TRBV19; abundance: .; CDR3aa: CASSMAARATEAFF; CDR3nt: TGTGCCAGTAGTATGGCGGCCCGGGCCACTGAAGCTTTCTTT
j_gene: TRBJ1-1; d_gene: .; v_gene: TRBV6-5; abundance: .; CDR3aa: CASSYPGNTEAFF; CDR3nt: TGTGCCAGCAGTTACCCGGGGAACACTGAAGCTTTCTTT
j_gene: TRBJ2-1; d_gene: .; v_gene: TRBV6-6; abundance: .; CDR3aa: CASSNRGPVYNEQFF; CDR3nt: TGTGCCAGCAGTAACCGCGGGCCCGTTTACAATGAGCAGTTCTTC
j_gene: TRBJ2-7; d_gene: .; v_gene: TRBV6-1; abundance: .; CDR3aa: CASSEMDWGQRGGYEQYF; CDR3nt: TGTGCCAGCAGTGAAATGGATTGGGGGCAGCGGGGTGGCTACGAGCAGTACTTC
j_gene: TRBJ1-5; d_gene: .; v_gene: TRBV27; abundance: once; CDR3aa: CASSFHGPEGNQPQHF; CDR3nt: TGTGCCAGCAGTTTTCATGGACCGGAGGGCAATCAGCCCCAGCATTTT
j_gene: TRBJ1-2; d_gene: TRBD1; v_gene: TRBV19; abundance: .; CDR3aa: CATGTGHYGYTF; CDR3nt: TGTGCGACCGGGACAGGACACTATGGCTACACCTTC
j_gene: TRBJ2-5; d_gene: TRBD2; v_gene: TRBV6-5; abundance: .; CDR3aa: CASWGGNQETQYF; CDR3nt: TGTGCCAGTTGGGGGGGGAACCAAGAGACCCAGTACTTC
j_gene: TRBJ2-7; d_gene: .; v_gene: TRBV27; abundance: .; CDR3aa: CASSLNRVPSEQYF; CDR3nt: TGTGCCAGCAGTTTAAACAGGGTACCCTCCGAGCAGTACTTC
j_gene: TRBJ2-7; d_gene: .; v_gene: TRBV28; abundance: once; CDR3aa: CASSFPSDGSYEQYF; CDR3nt: TGTGCCAGCAGTTTTCCATCTGACGGTTCCTACGAGCAGTACTTC
j_gene: TRBJ2-3; d_gene: .; v_gene: TRBV27; abundance: .; CDR3aa: CASSLSRPVPTDTQYF; CDR3nt: TGTGCCAGCAGTTTATCGAGGCCAGTACCCACAGATACGCAGTATTTT
j_gene: TRBJ1-3; d_gene: .; v_gene: TRBV6-1; abundance: .; CDR3aa: CASSATLRAGNTIYF; CDR3nt: TGTGCCAGCAGTGCCACCCTAAGGGCTGGAAACACCATATATTTT
j_gene: TRBJ2-7; d_gene: .; v_gene: TRBV28; abundance: once; CDR3aa: CASSKILGDPNPREQYF; CDR3nt: TGTGCCAGCAGTAAGATACTAGGGGACCCCAACCCACGCGAGCAGTACTTC
j_gene: TRBJ2-2; d_gene: .; v_gene: TRBV28; abundance: .; CDR3aa: CASSFGTWTGELFF; CDR3nt: TGTGCCAGCAGTTTCGGGACTTGGACCGGGGAGCTGTTTTTT
j_gene: TRBJ2-1; d_gene: TRBD2; v_gene: TRBV5-1; abundance: .; CDR3aa: CASSFEGLAPRVEQFF; CDR3nt: TGCGCCAGCAGCTTTGAGGGACTAGCGCCTCGTGTTGAGCAGTTCTTC
j_gene: TRBJ2-7; d_gene: TRBD2; v_gene: TRBV9; abundance: .; CDR3aa: CASSVAPGLGQFYEQYF; CDR3nt: TGTGCCAGCAGCGTAGCTCCGGGACTAGGGCAATTCTACGAGCAGTACTTC
j_gene: TRBJ2-2; d_gene: TRBD2; v_gene: TRBV7-2; abundance: .; CDR3aa: CASSLTSGGTGELFF; CDR3nt: TGTGCCAGCAGCCTCACTAGCGGGGGGACCGGGGAGCTGTTTTTT
j_gene: TRBJ2-7; d_gene: TRBD1; v_gene: TRBV28; abundance: .; CDR3aa: CASSLDRAWTYEQYF; CDR3nt: TGTGCCAGCAGTCTGGACAGGGCGTGGACCTACGAGCAGTACTTC
j_gene: TRBJ1-2; d_gene: .; v_gene: TRBV28; abundance: .; CDR3aa: CASSLTANYGYTF; CDR3nt: TGTGCCAGCAGCTTGACAGCTAACTATGGCTACACCTTC
j_gene: TRBJ1-5; d_gene: TRBD1; v_gene: TRBV27; abundance: .; CDR3aa: CASSGSTGVLHQPQHF; CDR3nt: TGTGCCAGCAGTGGATCGACAGGGGTTTTGCATCAGCCCCAGCATTTT
j_gene: TRBJ1-4; d_gene: .; v_gene: TRBV7-6; abundance: .; CDR3aa: CASSPLLGGRANEKLFF; CDR3nt: TGTGCCAGCAGCCCCCTCCTGGGGGGGAGGGCTAATGAAAAACTGTTTTTT
j_gene: TRBJ2-2; d_gene: .; v_gene: TRBV6-1; abundance: .; CDR3aa: CASSGRQGKTGELFF; CDR3nt: TGTGCCAGCAGTGGGCGGCAGGGAAAGACCGGGGAGCTGTTTTTT
j_gene: TRBJ2-7; d_gene: .; v_gene: TRBV7-2; abundance: .; CDR3aa: CASSLAVRGYEQYF; CDR3nt: TGTGCCAGCAGCTTAGCGGTAAGGGGCTACGAGCAGTACTTC
j_gene: TRBJ2-7; d_gene: .; v_gene: TRBV27; abundance: .; CDR3aa: CASSPPGQSSYEQYF; CDR3nt: TGTGCCAGCAGTCCCCCAGGGCAGTCCTCCTACGAGCAGTACTTC
j_gene: TRBJ2-3; d_gene: TRBD1; v_gene: TRBV18; abundance: .; CDR3aa: CASSPPGTGLADTQYF; CDR3nt: TGTGCCAGCTCCCCCCCCGGGACAGGGTTGGCAGATACGCAGTATTTT
j_gene: TRBJ2-1; d_gene: TRBD2; v_gene: TRBV25-1; abundance: .; CDR3aa: CASSEVLRLASYNEQFF; CDR3nt: TGTGCCAGCAGTGAAGTATTACGACTAGCATCCTACAATGAGCAGTTCTTC
j_gene: TRBJ2-7; d_gene: .; v_gene: TRBV14; abundance: few; CDR3aa: CASSQWSGSEQYF; CDR3nt: TGTGCCAGCAGCCAATGGTCGGGGTCCGAGCAGTACTTC
j_gene: TRBJ1-5; d_gene: .; v_gene: TRBV27; abundance: .; CDR3aa: CASRPSLKQPQHF; CDR3nt: TGTGCCAGCAGACCGAGCTTAAAACAGCCCCAGCATTTT
j_gene: TRBJ2-7; d_gene: .; v_gene: TRBV4-1; abundance: .; CDR3aa: CVSSQQAAPYEQYF; CDR3nt: TGCGTCAGCAGCCAACAAGCCGCGCCCTACGAGCAGTACTTC